The entry below gives a single TCR beta chain sequence along with its context. No antigen is known for it. The sample comes from a study of blood T cells in healthy people across ages. Study-level points and caveats: Donors of long life had a larger count of naive CD4+ cells and greater diversity than aged donors. What prevented conclusive comparison of naive and antigen-experienced cells was that PBMCs were unsorted. Donor CMV status, an unknown factor, possibly confounded changes in expanded clonotypes.

PCR was performed a second time for about 7 to 11 cycles using a sample-barcoded 5' primer and a J-beta primer mix. MiXCR was run by TCRdb on the 5' RACE reads, yielding one entry per CDR3 protein. The sample carries almost 1 million distinct CDR3 sequences, roughly half recorded once. PBMCs numbering at least 6 million were isolated per sample. V shed 1 base and J shed 6 bases, with 8 bases lying between them. In germline, CDR1 is LGHNA, CDR2 YNFKEQ. The length of the CDR3 is 13 residues. The gene calls are TRBV4-2 and TRBJ2-3; D remains ambiguous. This receptor was taken from a woman aged 60-75 years in good health. Specimen: blood. CDR3 nucleotides: TGTGCCAGCAGCCAAGGGAATCGGGATACGCAGTATTTT. Translated: CASSQGNRDTQYF.